What follows is one TCR beta chain and its context. These data are taken from a study of T cell responses to AZD1222 COVID-19 vaccine. Some clones are missing from TCRdb's copy, which holds only in-frame ones; the method was immunoSEQ multiplex PCR. The table has about 37,000 clones, about nine tenths seen once; the top ten hold 9.5% to 12%. Germline V gene data show CDR1 as SGHRS and CDR2 as YFSETQ. This CDR3 is built from 14 residues. V dropped 3 bases and J dropped 7; count of bases not matched to a gene: 3. The receptor comes from an adult who received the AZD1222 COVID-19 vaccine. Sequenced material: peripheral blood, taken 28 days after the second AZD1222 dose. V usage is TRBV5-1 and J usage is TRBJ1-6, with TRBD1 identical over 8 bases. The CDR3 sequence: CASSSGQGNSPLHF. The CDR3 coding sequence is TGCGCCAGCAGCTCCGGACAGGGAAATTCACCCCTCCACTTT.